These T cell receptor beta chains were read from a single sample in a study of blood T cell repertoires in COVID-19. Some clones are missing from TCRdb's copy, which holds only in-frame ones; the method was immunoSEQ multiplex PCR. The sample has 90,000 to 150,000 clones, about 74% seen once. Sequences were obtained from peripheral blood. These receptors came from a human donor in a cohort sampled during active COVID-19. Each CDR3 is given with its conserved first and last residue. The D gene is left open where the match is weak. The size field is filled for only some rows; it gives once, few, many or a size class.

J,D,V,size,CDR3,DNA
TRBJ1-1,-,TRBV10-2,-,CASGRGIVISPNTEAFF,TGCGCCAGCGGGAGGGGGATTGTCATAAGCCCGAACACTGAAGCTTTCTTT
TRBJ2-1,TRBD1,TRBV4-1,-,CASSQSGQGTHNEQFF,TGCGCCAGCAGCCAGTCGGGACAGGGGACCCACAATGAGCAGTTCTTC
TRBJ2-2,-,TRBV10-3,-,CAISELGGPGELFF,TGTGCCATCAGTGAGTTGGGGGGACCCGGGGAGCTGTTTTTT
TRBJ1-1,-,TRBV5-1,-,CASSGTTEEAFF,TGCGCCAGCAGCGGAACGACGGAGGAAGCTTTCTTT
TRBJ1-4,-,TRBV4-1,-,CASSQDRDKLFF,TGCGCCAGCAGCCAAGACAGGGATAAACTGTTTTTT
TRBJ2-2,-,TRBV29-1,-,CSVPGTPNTGELFF,TGCAGCGTCCCCGGGACTCCGAACACCGGGGAGCTGTTTTTT
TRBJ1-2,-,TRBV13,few,CASSLGPEGEGYTF,TGTGCCAGCAGCTTAGGTCCCGAGGGAGAAGGCTACACCTTC
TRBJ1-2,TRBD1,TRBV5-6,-,CASSQDRVRGYTF,TGTGCCAGCAGCCAGGACAGGGTGAGGGGCTACACCTTC
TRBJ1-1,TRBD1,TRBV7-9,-,CASSPQGGQEAFF,TGTGCCAGCAGCCCCCAGGGGGGACAGGAAGCTTTCTTT
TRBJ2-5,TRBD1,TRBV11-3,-,CASSLGQGWQETQYF,TGTGCCAGCAGCTTGGGACAGGGGTGGCAAGAGACCCAGTACTTC
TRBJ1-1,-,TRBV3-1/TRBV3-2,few,CASSQGHTEAFF,TGTGCCAGCAGCCAGGGGCACACTGAAGCTTTCTTT
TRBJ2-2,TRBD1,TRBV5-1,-,CASSIRDRDSGGELFF,TGCGCCAGCAGCATCCGGGACAGGGATAGCGGCGGGGAGCTGTTTTTT
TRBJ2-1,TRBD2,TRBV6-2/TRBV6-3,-,CASSRTSYEQFF,TGTGCCAGCAGCCGGACTAGCTATGAGCAGTTCTTC
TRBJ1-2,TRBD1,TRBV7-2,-,CASSFPGQGINGYTF,TGTGCCAGCAGCTTTCCGGGACAGGGTATCAATGGCTACACCTTC
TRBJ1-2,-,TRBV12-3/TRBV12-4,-,CASSPGGYGYTF,TGTGCCAGCAGTCCCGGGGGGTATGGCTACACCTTC
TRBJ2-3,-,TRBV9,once,CASSVEGRGADTQYF,TGTGCCAGCAGCGTAGAGGGAAGGGGCGCAGATACGCAGTATTTT
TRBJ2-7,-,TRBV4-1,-,CASSQDPGVYEQYF,TGCGCCAGCAGCCAGGACCCGGGGGTCTACGAGCAGTACTTC
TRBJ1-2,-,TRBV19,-,CASSIDKGKGVDGYTF,TGTGCCAGTAGTATAGATAAAGGCAAGGGAGTCGATGGCTACACCTTC
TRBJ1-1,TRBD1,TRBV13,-,CASSPGTDSNTEAFF,TGTGCCAGCAGCCCGGGGACAGATAGTAACACTGAAGCTTTCTTT
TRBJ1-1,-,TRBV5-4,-,CASRPIDRNTEAFF,TGTGCCAGCAGACCCATAGACAGGAACACTGAAGCTTTCTTT
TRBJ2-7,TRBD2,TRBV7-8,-,CASSLGLAGSYEQYF,TGTGCCAGCAGCTTGGGACTAGCGGGATCGTACGAGCAGTACTTC
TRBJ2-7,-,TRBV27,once,CASSLGGSRNEQYF,TGTGCCAGCAGTTTAGGAGGGAGCCGGAACGAGCAGTACTTC
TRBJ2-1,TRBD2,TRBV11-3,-,CASSLRTSGSYNEQFF,TGTGCCAGCAGCCTCCGGACTAGCGGTTCCTACAATGAGCAGTTCTTC
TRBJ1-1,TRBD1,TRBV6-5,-,CASSSSGGTGSEAFF,TGTGCCAGCAGTTCATCCGGCGGGACAGGGAGTGAAGCTTTCTTT
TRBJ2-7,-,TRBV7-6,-,CASSLQSKSSYEQYF,TGTGCCAGCAGCTTACAATCAAAGAGCTCCTACGAGCAGTACTTC
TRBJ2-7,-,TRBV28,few,CASRSPSQWEQYF,TGTGCCAGCAGATCACCCTCACAATGGGAGCAGTACTTC
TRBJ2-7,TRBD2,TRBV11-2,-,CASSPAGTTSGEQYF,TGTGCCAGCAGCCCCGCGGGGACTACCTCGGGCGAGCAGTACTTC
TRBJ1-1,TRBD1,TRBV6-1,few,CASSGEQGPEMNTEAFF,TGTGCCAGCAGTGGAGAACAGGGGCCCGAGATGAACACTGAAGCTTTCTTT
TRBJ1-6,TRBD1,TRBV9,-,CASSVEGAKNSPLHF,TGTGCCAGCAGCGTAGAGGGGGCGAAGAATTCACCCCTCCACTTT
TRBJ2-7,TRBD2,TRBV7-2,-,CASSPRTSGWQQYF,TGTGCCAGCAGCCCCCGGACTAGCGGGTGGCAGCAGTACTTC
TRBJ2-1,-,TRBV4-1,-,CASSQVEGNEQFF,TGCGCCAGCAGCCAAGTGGAGGGAAATGAGCAGTTCTTC
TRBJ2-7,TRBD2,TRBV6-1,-,CASSEGVGEGYYEQYF,TGTGCCAGCAGTGAAGGAGTTGGGGAGGGTTACTACGAGCAGTACTTC
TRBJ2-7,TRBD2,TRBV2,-,CASRGDEQYF,TGTGCCAGCCGGGGGGACGAGCAGTACTTC
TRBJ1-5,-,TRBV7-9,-,CASSFGHSNNQPQHF,TGTGCCAGCAGCTTTGGCCACAGCAACAATCAGCCCCAGCATTTT
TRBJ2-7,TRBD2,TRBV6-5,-,CASSYAGGYEQYF,TGTGCCAGCAGTTACGCGGGGGGCTACGAGCAGTACTTC
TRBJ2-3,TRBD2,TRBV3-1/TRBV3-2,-,CASSGGLAGGEYF,TGTGCCAGCAGCGGTGGACTAGCGGGGGGAGAGTATTTT
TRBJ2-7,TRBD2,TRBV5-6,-,CASSPVTSGSYEQYF,TGTGCCAGCAGCCCGGTTACTAGCGGGAGTTACGAGCAGTACTTC
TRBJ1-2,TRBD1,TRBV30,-,CAWSKTGGAWYGYTF,TGTGCCTGGAGCAAGACAGGGGGCGCGTGGTATGGCTACACCTTC
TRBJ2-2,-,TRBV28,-,CASSFEGTGELFF,TGTGCCAGCAGTTTCGAGGGAACCGGGGAGCTGTTTTTT
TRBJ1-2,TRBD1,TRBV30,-,CAWSVWGQGDGYTF,TGTGCCTGGAGTGTATGGGGACAGGGCGACGGCTACACCTTC
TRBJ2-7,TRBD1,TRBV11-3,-,CASSGETGGSSYEQYF,TGTGCCAGCAGCGGGGAGACAGGGGGATCCTCCTACGAGCAGTACTTC
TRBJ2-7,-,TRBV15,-,CATSRDWELEQYF,TGTGCCACCAGCAGAGATTGGGAGCTGGAGCAGTACTTC
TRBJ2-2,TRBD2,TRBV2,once,CASSKAGGRVTGELFF,TGTGCCAGCAGCAAGGCTGGCGGGAGGGTCACCGGGGAGCTGTTTTTT
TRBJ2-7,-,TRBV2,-,CASSPRGSTGEQYF,TGTGCCAGCAGTCCCAGGGGATCCACGGGGGAGCAGTACTTC
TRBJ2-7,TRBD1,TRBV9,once,CASGPGTGGYEQYF,TGTGCCAGCGGCCCCGGGACAGGGGGCTACGAGCAGTACTTC
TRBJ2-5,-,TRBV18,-,CASSRQTGETQYF,TGTGCCAGCTCACGACAGACCGGAGAGACCCAGTACTTC
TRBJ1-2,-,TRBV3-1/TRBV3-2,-,CASSQGTVYGYTF,TGTGCCAGCAGCCAAGGGACAGTCTATGGCTACACCTTC
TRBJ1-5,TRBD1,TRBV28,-,CASSARQGRNQPQHF,TGTGCCAGCAGTGCAAGACAGGGACGCAATCAGCCCCAGCATTTT
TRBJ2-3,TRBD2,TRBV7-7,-,CASSLLKRGSLVNTQYF,TGTGCTAGCAGCTTATTAAAGCGGGGGAGTCTGGTAAATACGCAGTATTTT
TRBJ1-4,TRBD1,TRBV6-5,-,CASRSGQGGEKLFF,TGTGCCAGCAGATCGGGACAGGGGGGTGAAAAACTGTTTTTT
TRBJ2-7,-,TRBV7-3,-,CASSFGGGEQYF,TGTGCCAGCAGTTTTGGAGGAGGCGAGCAGTACTTC
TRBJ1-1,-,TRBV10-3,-,CAISDTGARTEAFF,TGTGCCATCAGTGATACAGGCGCGCGCACTGAAGCTTTCTTT
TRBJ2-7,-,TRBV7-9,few,CASSLEGRGYEQYF,TGTGCCAGCAGCTTAGAGGGCAGGGGTTACGAGCAGTACTTC
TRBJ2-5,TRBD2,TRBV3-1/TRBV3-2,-,CASSQDPGLAGGRETQYF,TGTGCCAGCAGCCAAGATCCGGGACTAGCGGGGGGTAGGGAGACCCAGTACTTC